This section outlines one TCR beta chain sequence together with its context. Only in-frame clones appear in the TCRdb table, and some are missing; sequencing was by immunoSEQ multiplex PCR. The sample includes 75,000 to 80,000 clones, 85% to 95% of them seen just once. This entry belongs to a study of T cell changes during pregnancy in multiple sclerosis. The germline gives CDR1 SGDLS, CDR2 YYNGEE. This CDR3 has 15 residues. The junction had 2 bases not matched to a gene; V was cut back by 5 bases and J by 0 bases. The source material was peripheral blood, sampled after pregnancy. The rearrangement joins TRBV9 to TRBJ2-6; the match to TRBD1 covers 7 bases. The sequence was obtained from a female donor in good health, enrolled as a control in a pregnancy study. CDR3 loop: CASSSGGSGANVLTF. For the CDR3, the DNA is TGTGCCAGCAGTTCAGGGGGCTCTGGGGCCAACGTCCTGACTTTC.